What follows are 32 T cell receptor beta chains derived from one specimen sequenced in a study of cytomegalovirus exposure and HLA in healthy donors. The PCR made use of 60 Vbeta and 13 Jbeta primers. Method: immunoSEQ multiplex PCR; TCRdb's copy keeps in-frame clones and lacks some. The repertoire has almost 200,000 clones, less than 80% of them found once; the top ten carry 3.5% to 5%. Sequencing used PBMCs. The origin of the receptors is a woman in her 30s in good health and CMV-seropositive.

This clone was picked up a small number of times. This sequence joins TRBV15 and TRBJ2-5; the match to TRBD1 covers 10 bases. The V gene's germline CDR1 is LNHNV and CDR2 YYDKDF (reference sequence). The CDR3 extends over 16 amino acids. V gave up 1 base and J gave up 4 bases; unmatched junction bases: 6. CDR3 region: CATSRADRGPGETQYF. CDR3 sequence (DNA): TGTGCCACCAGCAGAGCAGACAGGGGGCCAGGAGAGACCCAGTACTTC.

CDR3 residues: CASSQHPDPRAGGYEQYF. CDR3 in DNA: TGTGCCAGCAGCCAACACCCGGACCCTAGAGCGGGAGGCTACGAGCAGTACTTC. The chain links TRBV4-2 to TRBJ2-7; TRBD2 agrees at 9 bases. Trimming cost V 2 bases and J 3 bases; bases outside gene matches: 14. Germline CDR1 reads LGHNA; CDR2 reads YNFKEQ. The length of the CDR3 is 18 residues.

The CDR3 DNA reads TGCGCCAGCAGCCAAATGACAGGTAGGACTGAAGCTTTCTTT. Translating gives CASSQMTGRTEAFF. The chain has TRBV4-3 and TRBJ1-1, with D possibly TRBD1 on 6 matching bases. The ends were cut back, 2 bases at V and 5 bases at J, with 12 bases in the middle. The CDR3 has 14 amino acids. Per the germline V gene, CDR1 is LGHNA and CDR2 is YSLEER.

The rearrangement uses TRBV25-1 and TRBJ1-2; unclear D gene. There are 12 residues in the CDR3. The V gene lost 3 bases and the J gene lost 8 bases, with 10 bases spanning the gap. Germline assignment: CDR1 MGHDK and CDR2 SYGVNS. CDR3 nucleotide sequence: TGTGCCAGCAGTGATGCCGGGTTGGGCTACACCTTC. As protein: CASSDAGLGYTF.

This chain connects TRBV7-9 to TRBJ1-2; D unclear. CDR3 length: 10 residues. V shed 5 bases and J shed 14 bases, with 12 bases lying between them. Germline V lookup: CDR1 SEHNR, CDR2 FQNEAQ (reference sequence). CDR3 amino acids: CASSPLVETF. CDR3 in DNA: TGTGCCAGCAGCCCCCTGGTAGAAACCTTC.

This clone showed up just a few times. The V and J genes are TRBV7-9 and TRBJ1-3; 7 nucleotides match TRBD1. V shed 5 bases and J 0 bases; nucleotides not matched to a gene: 4. The CDR3 contains 15 residues. CDR1 is SEHNR, CDR2 FQNEAQ, per germline (reference sequence). The CDR3 loop is CASSQQGYSGNTIYF. DNA of the CDR3: TGTGCCAGCAGCCAACAGGGGTACTCTGGAAACACCATATATTTT.

A few counts support this clone. The chain combines TRBV7-9 with TRBJ1-2; 8 nucleotides align to TRBD1. With V trimmed by 4 bases and J by 5 bases, 9 bases remained unmatched. The CDR3 spans 15 residues. Per germline, CDR1 SEHNR and CDR2 FQNEAQ (reference sequence). The CDR3 bases are TGTGCCAGCAGCTCAGGACAGGGAAGTGTGTATGGCTACACCTTC. Its translation: CASSSGQGSVYGYTF.

The chain recombines TRBV2 with TRBJ1-5; unclear D gene. V was trimmed by 3 bases and J by 6 bases, leaving 3 bases between them. CDR3 length: 11 amino acids. CDR1 SNHLY and CDR2 FYNNEI come from the germline V gene. CDR3 nucleotides: TGTGCCAGCAGTGATAGTCAGCCCCAGCATTTT. Translation: CASSDSQPQHF.

This clone was seen only a few times. The CDR3 bases are TGTGCCAGCAGCTTAACTCAGGGTTCTCAGCCCCAGCATTTT. Protein: CASSLTQGSQPQHF. The rearrangement uses TRBV7-2 and TRBJ1-5, with a tentative D call TRBD1 (5 bases). Germline V gene lookup returns CDR1 SGHTA and CDR2 FQGNSA. CDR3 length equals 14 residues. The V and J ends lost 2 bases and 6 bases respectively, with 11 bases between them.

V gene TRBV5-1 combines with J gene TRBJ2-1, with 10 bases that match TRBD2. This CDR3 region has 18 residues. Germline CDR1 reads SGHRS; CDR2 reads YFSETQ. V gave up 2 bases and J gave up 0 bases; unmatched junction bases: 8. The CDR3 spells CASSFRTSGLSSYNEQFF. As DNA, the CDR3 is TGCGCCAGCAGCTTTCGGACTAGCGGACTAAGCTCCTACAATGAGCAGTTCTTC.

In nucleotides, the CDR3 is TGTGCCAGCAGCTTTAAATTAAACACCTACGAGCAGTACTTC. This sequence encodes CASSFKLNTYEQYF. The genes are TRBV11-2 and TRBJ2-7; D is unresolved. The CDR3 contains 14 residues. Looked up from germline, CDR1 is SGHAT and CDR2 is FQNNGV. V lost 3 bases and J lost 2, with 11 bases in between.

The CDR3, as DNA: TGTGCCAGCAGCGATCAAGAGGAGAACCAGTACTTC. Translated: CASSDQEENQYF. The chain links TRBV7-6 to TRBJ2-7; D call uncertain. There are 12 residues in the CDR3. Germline CDR1 reads SGHVS; CDR2 reads FNYEAQ. V was clipped by 5 bases and J by 10 bases, with 15 bases between them.

A few counts support this clone. The chain employs TRBV21-1 and TRBJ1-5. TRBV21-1 is a documented pseudogene. This CDR3 region has 15 residues. CDR3 coding DNA: TGTGCCAGCAGCAAGGAGCGGTATAGCAATCAGCCCCAGCATTTT. Its translation is CASSKERYSNQPQHF.

The rearrangement uses TRBV5-6 and TRBJ1-3; possible D gene TRBD1, 5 bases. Germline V gene data show CDR1 as SGHDT and CDR2 as YYEEEE. The ends were cut back, 0 bases at V and 8 bases at J, with 12 bases in the middle. The CDR3 has 14 residues. For the CDR3, the DNA is TGTGCCAGCAGCTTGGACAGGAAATTATACACCATATATTTT. It specifies CASSLDRKLYTIYF.

The chain couples TRBV7-9 to TRBJ1-4; 7 bases are shared with TRBD1. The CDR3 runs 14 residues. Germline V CDR1 and CDR2: SEHNR, FQNEAQ (reference sequence). V gave up 5 bases and J gave up 2 bases; unmatched junction bases: 2. This chain's CDR3 is CASSARGTNEKLFF. CDR3 bases: TGTGCCAGCAGCGCCAGGGGGACTAATGAAAAACTGTTTTTT. The full variable domain, with the rest looked up from reference TRBV7-9 and TRBJ1-4, is DTGVSQNPRHKITKRGQNVTFRCDPISEHNRLYWYRQTLGQGPEFLTYFQNEAQLEKSRLLSDRFSAERPKGSFSTLEIQRTEQGDSAMYLCASSARGTNEKLFFGSGTQLSVL.

The chain joins TRBV9 to TRBJ1-5; D is possibly TRBD1 (5 bases). V was trimmed by 1 base and J by 7 bases, leaving 9 bases between them. Germline V CDR1 and CDR2: SGDLS, YYNGEE. There are 13 residues in the CDR3. The CDR3: CASSVRGDQPQHF. The CDR3, as DNA: TGTGCCAGCAGCGTAAGGGGCGACCAGCCCCAGCATTTT.

This clone was counted a few times. The chain links TRBV6-5 to TRBJ2-3; 8 bases match TRBD1. Per the germline V gene, CDR1 is MNHEY and CDR2 is SVGAGI. This CDR3 spans 15 amino acids. Trimming removed 5 bases from V and 1 base from J; junction bases left unmatched: 5. CDR3 bases: TGTGCCAGCAGTCCCGAGGACAGGGGCACAGATACGCAGTATTTT. It is translated as CASSPEDRGTDTQYF.

V gene TRBV6-5 combines with J gene TRBJ1-2; 12 bases are shared with TRBD1. Germline V gene sequence: CDR1 MNHEY, CDR2 SVGAGI. This CDR3 has 16 amino acids. V lost 0 bases to trimming and J lost 4 bases; unmatched junction nucleotides: 3. CDR3: CASSYSGTGGAYGYTF. The CDR3 bases are TGTGCCAGCAGTTACTCCGGGACAGGGGGCGCCTATGGCTACACCTTC.

This chain connects TRBV7-2 to TRBJ2-2; 14 nucleotides line up with TRBD2. Germline CDR1 is SGHTA and CDR2 is FQGNSA. Losses at the gene ends were 5 bases for V and 6 bases for J; bases not matched to a gene: 2. CDR3 length equals 15 residues. In DNA, the CDR3 is TGTGCCAGCAGCCAGGGACTAGCGGGAGCCGGGGAGCTGTTTTTT. Translation: CASSQGLAGAGELFF.

This clone has just a few counts. V and J are TRBV13 and TRBJ2-7, with D maybe TRBD2 (5 bases). With 2 bases removed from V and 3 bases from J, the gap between germline ends came to 14 bases. Germline V gives CDR1 PRHDT, CDR2 FYEKMQ (reference sequence). CDR3 length: 15 residues. The CDR3 DNA follows: TGTGCCAGCAGCTTACCCCAGCGGAGTTACTACGAGCAGTACTTC. Translation gives CASSLPQRSYYEQYF.

This chain uses TRBV7-2 with TRBJ2-3, with 7 bases that match TRBD2. V was pared by 5 bases and J by 5 bases, with 1 base of the junction left unmatched. CDR1 and CDR2 (germline): SGHTA, FQGNSA. CDR3 length: 12 amino acids. CDR3 loop: CASSPGGDTQYF. CDR3 DNA sequence: TGTGCCAGCAGCCCGGGGGGAGATACGCAGTATTTT.

The gene calls are TRBV9 and TRBJ2-1; TRBD2 matches at 7 bases. Germline V gene lookup returns CDR1 SGDLS and CDR2 YYNGEE. Trimming cost V 4 bases and J 5 bases; bases outside gene matches: 9. This CDR3 has 15 residues. The CDR3 coding sequence is TGTGCCAGCAGCCCCCGAGCGGGAACCCACAATGAGCAGTTCTTC. Amino acid sequence: CASSPRAGTHNEQFF. Filled out from reference TRBV9 and TRBJ2-1, the complete variable domain reads DSGVTQTPKHLITATGQRVTLRCSPRSGDLSVYWYQQSLDQGLQFLIQYYNGEERAKGNILERFSAQQFPDLHSELNLSSLELGDSALYFCASSPRAGTHNEQFFGPGTRLTVL.

This clone occurred once. This chain links TRBV19 with TRBJ2-2, with D possibly being TRBD1 (6 bases). Germline CDR1 LNHDA, CDR2 SQIVND (reference sequence). With 9 bases removed from V and 3 bases from J, the gap between germline ends came to 11 bases. The CDR3 contains 13 residues. CDR3 amino acids: CASLQGHTGELFF. The DNA for the CDR3 is TGTGCCAGCCTACAGGGCCACACCGGGGAGCTGTTTTTT.

The gene calls are TRBV5-4 and TRBJ2-4; D call uncertain. V was pared by 4 bases and J by 1 base, with 9 bases between. CDR1 and CDR2 (germline): SGHNT, YYREEE (reference sequence). This CDR3 has 14 amino acids. CDR3 sequence reads: CASSDGLAKNIQYF. Written as DNA, the CDR3 is TGTGCCAGCAGCGATGGGCTCGCCAAAAACATTCAGTACTTC.

The chain links TRBV19 to TRBJ1-1; TRBD1 aligns across 8 bases. Germline assignment: CDR1 LNHDA and CDR2 SQIVND (reference sequence). This CDR3 spans 13 amino acids. J was trimmed by 5 bases and V by 10 bases; bases with no gene match: 9. The CDR3 sequence is CATRQGIHTEAFF. The CDR3 DNA reads as TGTGCCACCCGACAGGGGATTCATACTGAAGCTTTCTTT. Full variable domain (missing parts from reference TRBV19 and TRBJ1-1): DGGITQSPKYLFRKEGQNVTLSCEQNLNHDAMYWYRQDPGQGLRLIYYSQIVNDFQKGDIAEGYSVSREKKESFPLTVTSAQKNPTAFYLCATRQGIHTEAFFGQGTRLTVV.

This clone was found a few times. The chain employs TRBV4-3 and TRBJ2-5, with D possibly being TRBD2 (6 bases). Looked up from germline, CDR1 is LGHNA and CDR2 is YSLEER. The CDR3 has 13 residues. Between the trimmed V and J ends, which lost 0 bases and 5 bases, there was a span of 7 bases. CDR3 in amino acids: CASSQDRGETQYF. The DNA for the CDR3 is TGCGCCAGCAGCCAAGATCGGGGGGAGACCCAGTACTTC.

CDR3 DNA sequence: TGTGCCAGCAGGTATGCATTAGGACAGGGGGTAGGCACTGAAGCTTTCTTT. Translation gives CASRYALGQGVGTEAFF. This sequence joins TRBV5-4 and TRBJ1-1; 10 nucleotides match TRBD1. With V trimmed by 5 bases and J by 4 bases, 14 bases remained unmatched. Germline CDR1 is SGHNT and CDR2 is YYREEE (reference sequence). This CDR3 contains 17 residues.

The chain uses TRBV6-6 and TRBJ2-7; TRBD2 aligns across 9 bases. This CDR3 region has 14 residues. Germline assignment: CDR1 MNHNY and CDR2 SVGAGI (reference sequence). The V segment lost 6 bases and the J segment 6 bases; nucleotides outside the gene matches: 9. CDR3 DNA: TGTGCCAGCAGCTCCATAGCGGGGGCCGCCGAGCAGTACTTC. As protein: CASSSIAGAAEQYF.

The rearrangement uses TRBV5-4 and TRBJ2-5; 13 bases match TRBD2. Per germline, CDR1 SGHNT and CDR2 YYREEE (reference sequence). The CDR3 extends over 17 amino acids. After removal of 4 bases from V and 2 bases from J, the junction contained 8 bases not matched to a gene. The CDR3 DNA reads as TGTGCCAGCAGCATATGGACTAGCGGGGGTTTACAAGAGACCCAGTACTTC. Protein sequence: CASSIWTSGGLQETQYF.

The chain links TRBV19 to TRBJ2-1, with D perhaps TRBD2 (5 bases). Trimming cost V 1 base and J 7 bases, with 14 bases left between them. CDR1 is LNHDA, CDR2 SQIVND, per germline (reference sequence). There are 15 residues in the CDR3. The CDR3 DNA reads as TGTGCCAGTAGTATAGGGAGTAGCGCGGTAAATGAGCAGTTCTTC. As protein: CASSIGSSAVNEQFF.

This sequence joins TRBV5-4 and TRBJ1-6; no clear D. Per the germline V gene, CDR1 is SGHNT and CDR2 is YYREEE (reference sequence). The CDR3 extends over 15 amino acids. Trimming removed 5 bases from V and 0 bases from J, with 9 bases in between. The CDR3 reads CASSYGSSYNSPLHF. DNA of the CDR3: TGTGCCAGCAGTTATGGGAGCTCCTATAATTCACCCCTCCACTTT.

The CDR3, as DNA: TGTGCCAGCAGTTACTCTAGTCTAATGAACACTGAAGCTTTCTTT. It encodes CASSYSSLMNTEAFF. This rearrangement joins TRBV6-6 to TRBJ1-1; D is unresolved. V was clipped by 0 bases and J by 0 bases, with 8 bases between them. Germline V gene data show CDR1 as MNHNY and CDR2 as SVGAGI (reference sequence). The CDR3 runs to 15 residues.